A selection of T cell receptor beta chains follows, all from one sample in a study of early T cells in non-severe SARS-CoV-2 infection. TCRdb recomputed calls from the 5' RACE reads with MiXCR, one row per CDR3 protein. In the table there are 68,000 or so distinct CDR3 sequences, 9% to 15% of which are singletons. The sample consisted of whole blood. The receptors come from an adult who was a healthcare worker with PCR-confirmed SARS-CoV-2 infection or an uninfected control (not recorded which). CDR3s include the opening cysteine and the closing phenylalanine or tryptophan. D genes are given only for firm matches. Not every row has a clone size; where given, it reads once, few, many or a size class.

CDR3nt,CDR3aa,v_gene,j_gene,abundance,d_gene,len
TGTGCCAGCCAGAGGGGGGTTGGCACTGAAGCTTTCTTT,CASQRGVGTEAFF,TRBV28,TRBJ1-1,few,.,13
TGTGCCATCAGCCTAGAAGGGGGCGAGCAGTACTTC,CAISLEGGEQYF,TRBV10-3,TRBJ2-7,.,.,12
TGTGCCAGCAGCACTGACAGGGGAACTGGCTACACCTTC,CASSTDRGTGYTF,TRBV7-2,TRBJ1-2,.,TRBD1,13
TGTGCCAGTCGAACGGGGGTCTCCTACGAGCAGTACTTC,CASRTGVSYEQYF,TRBV10-3,TRBJ2-7,few,.,13
TGTGCCAGCAGTTTAGGGGTCCGGGACGAGCAGTACTTC,CASSLGVRDEQYF,TRBV12-3/TRBV12-4,TRBJ2-7,few,.,13
TGTGCCAGCAGCTTGGACAGCCTCAGGGGGGAGCAGTACTTC,CASSLDSLRGEQYF,TRBV5-4,TRBJ2-7,.,TRBD1,14
TGCAGTGCTAGACAGGACCCCCAAGAGACCCAGTACTTC,CSARQDPQETQYF,TRBV20-1,TRBJ2-5,.,.,13
TGTGCCAGCAGAGAACTAGCGGCGTACCAAGAGACCCAGTACTTC,CASRELAAYQETQYF,TRBV6-2/TRBV6-3,TRBJ2-5,many,TRBD2,15
TGTGCCAGCAGTTCTTGGCCCGTTGCAACTAATGAAAAACTGTTTTTT,CASSSWPVATNEKLFF,TRBV12-3/TRBV12-4,TRBJ1-4,few,.,16
TGCAGTGCCAACGCGGGTTACTCCTACGAGCAGTACTTC,CSANAGYSYEQYF,TRBV20-1,TRBJ2-7,few,.,13
TGTGCCATCAGTGTGACAGAGTCTGGCTACACCTTC,CAISVTESGYTF,TRBV10-3,TRBJ1-2,.,.,12
TGCGCCAGCAGTTTCGACCGAGAGTATGGCTACACCTTC,CASSFDREYGYTF,TRBV10-1,TRBJ1-2,.,.,13
TGTGCCAGCAGCTTAGGTCTGGAGGGGGCTGGCACTGAAGCTTTCTTT,CASSLGLEGAGTEAFF,TRBV13,TRBJ1-1,.,TRBD1,16
TGTGCCAGCAGCAAAGGAAAGCGGGGGACCTACAATGAGCAGTTCTTC,CASSKGKRGTYNEQFF,TRBV21-1,TRBJ2-1,many,.,16
TGCGCCAGCAGCTTGAGGGGCGTTGATGAGCAGCTCTTC,CASSLRGVDEQLF,TRBV5-1,TRBJ2-1,.,.,13
TGTGCCATCACGAGCCAGCCCGAGGGGGGAGCTTTCTTT,CAITSQPEGGAFF,TRBV10-3,TRBJ1-1,.,.,13